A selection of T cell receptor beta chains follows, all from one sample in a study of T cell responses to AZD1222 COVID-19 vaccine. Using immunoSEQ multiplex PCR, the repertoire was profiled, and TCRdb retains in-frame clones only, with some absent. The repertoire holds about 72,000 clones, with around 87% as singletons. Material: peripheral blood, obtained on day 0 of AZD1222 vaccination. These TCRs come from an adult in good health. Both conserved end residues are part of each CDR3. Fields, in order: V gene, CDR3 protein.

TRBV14,CASSGHLALNEQFF
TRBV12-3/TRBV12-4,CASSLLRYEQYF
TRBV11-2,CASSSITGRPEKLFF
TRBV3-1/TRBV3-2,CASSRGYNEQFF
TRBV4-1,CASSQGERATNEKLFF
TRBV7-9,CASFAGTGELFF
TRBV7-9,CASSPSERGGPNTGELFF
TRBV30,CAWNPSENTEAFF
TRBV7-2,CASSLAGSGNTIYF
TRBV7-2,CASSLAGAGGNEQFF
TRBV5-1,CASSQHYTGGEARPLHF
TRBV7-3,CASSDDLSDGYTF
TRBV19,CASSSVAGAYEQYF
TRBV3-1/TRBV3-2,CASRVVGRETQYF
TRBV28,CASSLPGKYTEAFF
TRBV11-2,CASSLDLFYGYTF
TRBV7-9,CASSLWAGTEGNDGYTF
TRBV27,CASSFRDSKQYF
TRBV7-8,CASSPRRDSTSTDTQYF
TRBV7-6,CASSFDVLSSYNEQFF
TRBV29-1,CSVEKPPGYGYTF
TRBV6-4,CASSDRFGDTQYF
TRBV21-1,CASSNRVYGYTF
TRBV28,CASSLGNEQFF
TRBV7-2,CASSLVGDKATF